Following are 19 T cell receptor beta chains from one sample sequenced in a study of OX40 agonist ivuxolimab in advanced cancers. Profiled with immunoSEQ multiplex PCR; TCRdb holds only in-frame clones, not every one. The sample lists more than 15,000 clones, about 76% occurring once. The input for sequencing was CD4+ or CD8+ T cells sorted from blood, taken in a trial of the OX40 agonist ivuxolimab. Every receptor here comes from an adult with an advanced solid tumor such as melanoma, head and neck, liver or kidney cancer.

The chain uses TRBV25-1 and TRBJ2-5; TRBD1 aligns across 9 bases. The CDR3 is 16 residues long. Trimming cost V 0 bases and J 5 bases; bases outside gene matches: 7. Germline CDR1 reads MGHDK; CDR2 reads SYGVNS. The DNA for the CDR3 is TGTGCCAGCAGTGAATACAACAGGGGGCGCCGTGAGACCCAGTACTTC. Protein product: CASSEYNRGRRETQYF.

The V and J genes are TRBV7-8 and TRBJ2-3; no definite D call. V shed 4 bases and J shed 5 bases, with 13 bases lying between them. Looked up from germline, CDR1 is SGHVS and CDR2 is FQNEAQ. The CDR3 runs to 14 residues. The DNA for the CDR3 is TGTGCCAGCAGCTACTTAGAGTTCGGAGATACGCAGTATTTT. As protein: CASSYLEFGDTQYF. Combining the CDR3 with reference TRBV7-8 and TRBJ2-3 gives the whole variable domain GAGVSQSPRYKVAKRGQDVALRCDPISGHVSLFWYQQALGQGPEFLTYFQNEAQLDKSGLPSDRFFAERPEGSVSTLKIQRTQQEDSAVYLCASSYLEFGDTQYFGPGTRLTVL.

The chain couples TRBV6-1 to TRBJ1-5; possibly TRBD1 for D (6 bases). CDR1 is MNHNS, CDR2 SASEGT, per germline. The CDR3 sequence is 17 residues long. Trimming stripped 1 base from V and 4 bases from J, with 17 bases between. This CDR3 is CASSEGRGGLLNQPQHF. CDR3 nucleotides: TGTGCCAGCAGTGAAGGGAGGGGGGGCCTACTTAATCAGCCCCAGCATTTT.

Only a few counts were recorded for this clone. The CDR3: CASRYGPGGDTQYF. The CDR3 DNA sequence: TGTGCCAGCAGATATGGACCGGGAGGAGATACGCAGTATTTT. The chain couples TRBV28 to TRBJ2-3, with 7 bases aligning to TRBD2. V was clipped by 6 bases and J by 5 bases; unmatched bases: 8. Germline V gives CDR1 MDHEN, CDR2 SYDVKM. This CDR3 is built from 14 residues.

This clone was counted a few times. The V gene is TRBV9, the J gene TRBJ2-7, with D unresolved. Trimming took 4 bases from V and 5 from J, leaving 13 bases between them. CDR1 is SGDLS, CDR2 YYNGEE, per germline. This CDR3 region has 13 residues. The CDR3 reads CASSSSTTNEQYF. The CDR3 DNA reads TGTGCCAGCAGCTCATCGACGACGAACGAGCAGTACTTC.

The chain combines TRBV7-2 with TRBJ2-5; the D gene is possibly TRBD2 (7 bases). Trimming cost V 1 base and J 5 bases, with 17 bases left between them. Germline V lookup: CDR1 SGHTA, CDR2 FQGNSA. CDR3 length: 16 amino acids. This CDR3 reads CASSLDGGPGRETQYF. In nucleotides, the CDR3 is TGTGCCAGCAGCTTAGACGGGGGGCCGGGTCGGGAGACCCAGTACTTC.

The genes are TRBV27 and TRBJ2-1; 13 nucleotides align to TRBD2. This CDR3 region has 16 residues. V lost 9 bases and J lost 7; bases outside the gene matches: 12. Per germline, CDR1 MNHEY and CDR2 SMNVEV (reference sequence). The CDR3 DNA sequence: TGTGCCAGTCACCTACTAGCGGGGGGGCCAGGGAATGAGCAGTTCTTC. Its translation: CASHLLAGGPGNEQFF.

The rearrangement links TRBV2 to TRBJ2-3, with D possibly called TRBD1 or TRBD2 (6 bases each). The V and J ends lost 3 bases and 1 base respectively, with 14 bases between them. This CDR3 has 16 amino acids. Germline CDR1 and CDR2: SNHLY and FYNNEI. CDR3 region: CASSDGGLSGTDTQYF. The CDR3, as DNA: TGTGCCAGCAGTGATGGGGGGCTGAGTGGCACAGATACGCAGTATTTT. The whole variable domain, filled in from reference TRBV2 and TRBJ2-3, reads EPEVTQTPSHQVTQMGQEVILRCVPISNHLYFYWYRQILGQKVEFLVSFYNNEISEKSEIFDDQFSVERPDGSNFTLKIRSTKLEDSAMYFCASSDGGLSGTDTQYFGPGTRLTVL.

The chain is built from TRBV19 and TRBJ2-1, with D perhaps given as TRBD1 or TRBD2 (6 bases each). The CDR3 consists of 13 residues. V was shortened by 5 bases and J by 4 bases, with 9 bases between the two germline ends. CDR1 and CDR2 from the germline V gene are LNHDA and SQIVND (reference sequence). CDR3 amino acids: CASSGGPYNEQFF. The CDR3 coding sequence is TGTGCCAGTAGTGGGGGGCCATACAATGAGCAGTTCTTC.

The CDR3 region is CASSFSGDNMNTEAFF. CDR3 DNA: TGTGCCAGCAGTTTCTCTGGGGATAATATGAACACTGAAGCTTTCTTT. V is TRBV28 and J is TRBJ1-1; D gene unclear. Trimming took 3 bases from V and 0 from J, leaving 14 bases between them. This CDR3 comprises 16 residues. Germline-derived CDR1 and CDR2 are MDHEN and SYDVKM. The full variable domain, in which reference TRBV28 and TRBJ1-1 provide the parts outside the CDR3, is DVKVTQSSRYLVKRTGEKVFLECVQDMDHENMFWYRQDPGLGLRLIYFSYDVKMKEKGDIPEGYSVSREKKERFSLILESASTNQTSMYLCASSFSGDNMNTEAFFGQGTRLTVV.

The J gene is TRBJ2-5, the V gene TRBV6-5, with 7 bases aligning to TRBD2. The CDR3 is 15 amino acids. V was clipped by 0 bases and J by 4 bases; unmatched bases: 5. Germline CDR1 is MNHEY and CDR2 is SVGAGI. The CDR3 loop is CASSYSGGRPETQYF. The DNA of the CDR3 is TGTGCCAGCAGTTACTCGGGAGGGCGGCCAGAGACCCAGTACTTC.

The CDR3: CASSLQLAGAPGELFF. The CDR3 coding sequence is TGCGCCAGCAGCCTTCAACTAGCGGGGGCACCCGGGGAGCTGTTTTTT. The chain uses TRBV4-1 and TRBJ2-2; 11 nucleotides line up with TRBD2. The CDR3 has 16 amino acids. With 4 bases clipped from V and 6 bases from J, the junction kept 7 bases outside the gene matches. Germline CDR1 MGHRA, CDR2 YSYEKL.

The chain joins TRBV21-1 to TRBJ2-3. TRBV21-1 is an annotated pseudogene. The CDR3 totals 15 residues. CDR3 in amino acids: CASSKTSGSTDTQYF. The CDR3 DNA reads TGTGCCAGCAGCAAAACTTCTGGGAGCACAGATACGCAGTATTTT.

The chain combines TRBV5-1 with TRBJ2-7; 11 nucleotides match TRBD1. V was pared by 4 bases and J by 4 bases, with 1 base of the junction left unmatched. The CDR3 extends over 13 amino acids. The germline V gene encodes CDR1 SGHRS and CDR2 YFSETQ. CDR3: CASSGTGGYEQYF. Written as DNA, the CDR3 is TGCGCCAGCAGCGGGACAGGGGGTTACGAGCAGTACTTC.

The rearrangement uses TRBV4-3 and TRBJ1-4, with D perhaps matching TRBD1 (6 bases). Germline values: CDR1 LGHNA, CDR2 YSLEER. V was cut by 1 base and J by 4 bases, with 10 bases left in between. The CDR3 length is 15 residues. CDR3 protein: CASSQATGINEKLFF. CDR3 DNA sequence: TGCGCCAGCAGCCAAGCGACAGGAATTAATGAAAAACTGTTTTTT.

The chain is built from TRBV30 and TRBJ1-1; D perhaps matches TRBD1 (6 bases). This CDR3 spans 14 amino acids. The germline V gene has CDR1 GTSNPN and CDR2 SVGIG (reference sequence). V was trimmed by 0 bases and J by 3 bases, leaving 11 bases between them. For the CDR3, the DNA is TGTGCCTGGAGTGTCGGCAGGGGCGACACTGAAGCTTTCTTT. Protein: CAWSVGRGDTEAFF.

The sample holds one count of this clone. The CDR3 coding sequence is TGTGCCATCAGGGGGGGAGACAGGGACACTGAAGCTTTCTTT. It is translated as CAIRGGDRDTEAFF. The chain carries TRBV10-3 and TRBJ1-1; 7 nucleotides match TRBD1. The germline V gene encodes CDR1 ENHRY and CDR2 SYGVKD. The CDR3 is made up of 14 amino acids. V lost 6 bases to trimming and J lost 3 bases; unmatched junction nucleotides: 7.

This chain joins TRBV13 and TRBJ2-3, with 7 bases aligning to TRBD2. The CDR3 length is 15 residues. V gave up 1 base and J gave up 1 base; unmatched junction bases: 2. Germline V gives CDR1 PRHDT, CDR2 FYEKMQ (reference sequence). In nucleotides, the CDR3 is TGTGCCAGCAGCTTAGTCCTAGCGGGCACAGATACGCAGTATTTT. Its translation: CASSLVLAGTDTQYF.

The V gene is TRBV6-5, the J gene TRBJ1-5; TRBD1 matches at 9 bases. CDR3 length: 15 amino acids. Germline-derived CDR1 and CDR2 are MNHEY and SVGAGI. V was clipped by 5 bases and J by 1 base; unmatched bases: 3. DNA of the CDR3: TGTGCCAGCAGTCCCGGGACAGGGAGCAATCAGCCCCAGCATTTT. It yields the protein CASSPGTGSNQPQHF.